The clone carrying this T cell receptor beta chain came up once. Repertoires were generated with immunoSEQ multiplex PCR, while TCRdb's copy carries only in-frame clones and drops some. This sample has about 100,000 clones, with 75% to 95% found just once. V was shortened by 3 bases and J by 0 bases, with 6 bases between the two germline ends. From germline, CDR1 is MDHEN and CDR2 SYDVKM. The CDR3 runs 14 residues. The sample comes from a study of T cell changes during pregnancy in multiple sclerosis. The chain couples TRBV28 to TRBJ1-3; no definite D call. The TCR was taken from a female donor with multiple sclerosis, enrolled in a pregnancy study. This material consisted of peripheral blood, taken in the second trimester of pregnancy. The chain's CDR3 is CASSFLSSGNTIYF. DNA for the CDR3: TGTGCCAGCAGTTTCTTGAGCTCTGGAAACACCATATATTTT.